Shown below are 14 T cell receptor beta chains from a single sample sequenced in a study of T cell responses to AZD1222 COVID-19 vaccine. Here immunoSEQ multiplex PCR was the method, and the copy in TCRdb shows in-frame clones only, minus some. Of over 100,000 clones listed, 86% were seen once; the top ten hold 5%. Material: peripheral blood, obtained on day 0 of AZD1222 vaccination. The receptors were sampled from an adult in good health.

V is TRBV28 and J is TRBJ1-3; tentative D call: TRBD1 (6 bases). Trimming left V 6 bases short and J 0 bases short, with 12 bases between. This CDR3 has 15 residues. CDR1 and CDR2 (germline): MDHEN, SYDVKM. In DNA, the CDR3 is TGTGCCAGCAGCACCCGGGACACCTCTGGAAACACCATATATTTT. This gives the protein CASSTRDTSGNTIYF.

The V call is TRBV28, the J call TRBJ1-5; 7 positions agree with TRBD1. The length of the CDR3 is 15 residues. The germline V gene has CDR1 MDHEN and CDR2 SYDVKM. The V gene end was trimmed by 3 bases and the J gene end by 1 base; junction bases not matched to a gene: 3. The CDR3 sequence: CASSFRRGSNQPQHF. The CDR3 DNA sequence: TGTGCCAGCAGTTTCCGCAGGGGGAGCAATCAGCCCCAGCATTTT.

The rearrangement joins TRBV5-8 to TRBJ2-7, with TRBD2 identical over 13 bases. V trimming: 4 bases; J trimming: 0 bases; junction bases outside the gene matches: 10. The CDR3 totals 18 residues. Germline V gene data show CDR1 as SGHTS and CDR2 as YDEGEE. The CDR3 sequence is CASSPDTGLAGVSYEQYF. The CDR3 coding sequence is TGTGCCAGCAGCCCGGACACTGGACTAGCGGGAGTCTCCTACGAGCAGTACTTC.

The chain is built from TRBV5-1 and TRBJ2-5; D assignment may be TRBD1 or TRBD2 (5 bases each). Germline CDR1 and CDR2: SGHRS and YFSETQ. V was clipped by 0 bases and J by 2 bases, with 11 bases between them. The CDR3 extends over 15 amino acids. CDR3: CASSLVGAGQETQYF. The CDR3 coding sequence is TGCGCCAGCAGCTTGGTCGGGGCAGGTCAAGAGACCCAGTACTTC.

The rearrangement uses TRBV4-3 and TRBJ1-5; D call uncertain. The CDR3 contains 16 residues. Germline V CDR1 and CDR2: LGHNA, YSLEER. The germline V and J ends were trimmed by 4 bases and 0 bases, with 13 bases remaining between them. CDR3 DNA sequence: TGCGCCAGCAGCCCCGCGTACACATATAGCAATCAGCCCCAGCATTTT. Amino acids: CASSPAYTYSNQPQHF.

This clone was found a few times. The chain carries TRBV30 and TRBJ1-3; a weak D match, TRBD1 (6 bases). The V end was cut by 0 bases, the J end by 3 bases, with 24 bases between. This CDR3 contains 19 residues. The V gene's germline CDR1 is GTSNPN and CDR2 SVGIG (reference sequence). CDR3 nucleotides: TGTGCCTGGAGTGTACCCCTTACAGGGAAAGGACTGGGTGGAAACACCATATATTTT. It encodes CAWSVPLTGKGLGGNTIYF. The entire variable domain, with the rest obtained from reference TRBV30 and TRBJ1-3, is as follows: SQTIHQWPATLVQPVGSPLSLECTVEGTSNPNLYWYRQAAGRGLQLLFYSVGIGQISSEVPQNLSASRPQDRQFILSSKKLLLSDSGFYLCAWSVPLTGKGLGGNTIYFGEGSWLTVV.

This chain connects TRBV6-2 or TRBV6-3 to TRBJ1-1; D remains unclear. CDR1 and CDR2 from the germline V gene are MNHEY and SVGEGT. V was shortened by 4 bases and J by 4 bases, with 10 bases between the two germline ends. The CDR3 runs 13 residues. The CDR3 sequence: CASSFSEGTEAFF. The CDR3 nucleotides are TGTGCCAGCAGTTTCTCCGAGGGCACTGAAGCTTTCTTT.

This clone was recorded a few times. This CDR3 is CASSIRSSYNSPLHF. The CDR3, as DNA: TGTGCCAGTAGTATCCGGAGCTCCTATAATTCACCCCTCCACTTT. This chain joins TRBV19 and TRBJ1-6; D remains unclear. V was trimmed by 3 bases and J by 0 bases, leaving 6 bases between them. Per germline, CDR1 LNHDA and CDR2 SQIVND (reference sequence). This CDR3 has 15 amino acids.

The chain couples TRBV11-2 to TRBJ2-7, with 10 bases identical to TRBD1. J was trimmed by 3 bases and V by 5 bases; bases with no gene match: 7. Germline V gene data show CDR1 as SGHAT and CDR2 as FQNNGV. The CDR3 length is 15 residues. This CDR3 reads CASSPRQGAVYEQYF. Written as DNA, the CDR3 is TGTGCCAGCAGCCCTCGACAGGGGGCTGTCTACGAGCAGTACTTC.

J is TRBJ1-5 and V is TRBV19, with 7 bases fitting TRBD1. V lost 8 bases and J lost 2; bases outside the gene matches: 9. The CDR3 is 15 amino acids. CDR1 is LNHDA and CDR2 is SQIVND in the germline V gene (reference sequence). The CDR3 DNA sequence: TGTGCCAGTGCACCAGGGGGGCTTGGCAATCAGCCCCAGCATTTT. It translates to CASAPGGLGNQPQHF.

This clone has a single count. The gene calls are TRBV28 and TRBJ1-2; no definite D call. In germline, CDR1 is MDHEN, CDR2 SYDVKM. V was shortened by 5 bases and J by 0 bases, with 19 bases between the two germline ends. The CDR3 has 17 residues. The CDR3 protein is CASSPLQDQLANYGYTF. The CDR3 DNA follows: TGTGCCAGCAGTCCACTCCAGGACCAGTTAGCTAACTATGGCTACACCTTC.

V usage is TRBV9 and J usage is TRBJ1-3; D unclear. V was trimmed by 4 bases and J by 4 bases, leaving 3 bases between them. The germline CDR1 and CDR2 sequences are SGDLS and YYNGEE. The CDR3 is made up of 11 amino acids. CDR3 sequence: CASSPGNTIYF. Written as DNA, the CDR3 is TGTGCCAGCAGCCCGGGAAACACCATATATTTT.

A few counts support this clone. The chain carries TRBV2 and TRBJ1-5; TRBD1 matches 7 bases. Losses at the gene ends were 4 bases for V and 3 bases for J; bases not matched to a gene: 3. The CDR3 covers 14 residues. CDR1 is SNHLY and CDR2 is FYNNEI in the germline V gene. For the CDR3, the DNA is TGTGCCAGCAGTGCCGACAGGGCCAATCAGCCCCAGCATTTT. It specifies CASSADRANQPQHF.

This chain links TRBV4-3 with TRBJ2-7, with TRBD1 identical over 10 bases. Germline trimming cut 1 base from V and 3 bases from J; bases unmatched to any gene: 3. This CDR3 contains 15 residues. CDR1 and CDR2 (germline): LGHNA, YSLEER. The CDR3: CASSQGDRGFYEQYF. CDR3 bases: TGCGCCAGCAGCCAAGGGGACAGGGGTTTCTACGAGCAGTACTTC.